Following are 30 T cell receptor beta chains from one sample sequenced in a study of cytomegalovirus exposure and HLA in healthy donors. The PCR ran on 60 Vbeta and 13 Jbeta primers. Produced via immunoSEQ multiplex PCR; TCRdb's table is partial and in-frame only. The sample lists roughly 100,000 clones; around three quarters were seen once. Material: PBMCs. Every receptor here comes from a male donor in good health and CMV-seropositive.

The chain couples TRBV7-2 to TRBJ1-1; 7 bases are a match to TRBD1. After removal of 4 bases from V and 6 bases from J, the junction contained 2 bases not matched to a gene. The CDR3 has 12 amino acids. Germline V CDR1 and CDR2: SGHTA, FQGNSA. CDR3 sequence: CASSSGGSEAFF. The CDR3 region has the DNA TGTGCCAGCAGCTCAGGGGGTTCTGAAGCTTTCTTT.

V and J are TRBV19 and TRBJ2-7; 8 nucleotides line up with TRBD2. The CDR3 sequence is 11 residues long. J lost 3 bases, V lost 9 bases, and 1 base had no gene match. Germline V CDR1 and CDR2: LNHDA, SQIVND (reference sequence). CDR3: CASGGVYEQYF. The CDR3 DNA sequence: TGTGCCAGCGGGGGGGTCTACGAGCAGTACTTC.

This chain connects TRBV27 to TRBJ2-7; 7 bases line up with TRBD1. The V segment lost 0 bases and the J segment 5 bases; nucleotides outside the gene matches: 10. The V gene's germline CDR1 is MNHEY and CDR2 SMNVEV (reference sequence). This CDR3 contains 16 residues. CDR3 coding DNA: TGTGCCAGCAGTTTATCGCTACAGGGGAACTTCCACGAGCAGTACTTC. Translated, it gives CASSLSLQGNFHEQYF.

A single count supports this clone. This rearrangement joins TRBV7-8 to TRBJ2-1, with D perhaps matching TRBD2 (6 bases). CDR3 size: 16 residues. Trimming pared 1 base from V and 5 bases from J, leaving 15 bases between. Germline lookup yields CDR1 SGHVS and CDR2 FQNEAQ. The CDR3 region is CASSLGAGLRHNEQFF. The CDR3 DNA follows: TGTGCCAGCAGCTTAGGCGCGGGGCTCCGTCACAATGAGCAGTTCTTC.

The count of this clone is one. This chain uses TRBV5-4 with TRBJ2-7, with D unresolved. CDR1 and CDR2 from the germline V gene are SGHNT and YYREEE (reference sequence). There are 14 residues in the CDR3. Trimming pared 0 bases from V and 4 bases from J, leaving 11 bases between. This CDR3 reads CASSLDPGSYEQYF. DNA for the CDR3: TGTGCCAGCAGCTTGGACCCCGGTTCGTACGAGCAGTACTTC.

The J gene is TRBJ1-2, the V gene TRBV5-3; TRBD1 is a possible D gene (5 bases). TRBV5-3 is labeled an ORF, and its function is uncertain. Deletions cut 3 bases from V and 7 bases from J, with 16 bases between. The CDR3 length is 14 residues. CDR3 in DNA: TGTGCCAGAAGCTGTGGACATCGTTCTTTTGGCTACACCTTC. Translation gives CARSCGHRSFGYTF.

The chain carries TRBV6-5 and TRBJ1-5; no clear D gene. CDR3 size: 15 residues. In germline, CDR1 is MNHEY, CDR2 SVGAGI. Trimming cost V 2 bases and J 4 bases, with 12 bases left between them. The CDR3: CASSYSGFANQPQHF. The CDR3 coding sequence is TGTGCCAGCAGTTACAGCGGGTTCGCTAATCAGCCCCAGCATTTT.

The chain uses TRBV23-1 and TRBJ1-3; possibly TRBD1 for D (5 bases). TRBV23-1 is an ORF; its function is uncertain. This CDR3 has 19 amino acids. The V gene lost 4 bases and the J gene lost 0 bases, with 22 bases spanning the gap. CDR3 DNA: TGCGCCAGCAGTCGACCCTCGGACATTAACTTATACTCTGGAAACACCATATATTTT. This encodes CASSRPSDINLYSGNTIYF.

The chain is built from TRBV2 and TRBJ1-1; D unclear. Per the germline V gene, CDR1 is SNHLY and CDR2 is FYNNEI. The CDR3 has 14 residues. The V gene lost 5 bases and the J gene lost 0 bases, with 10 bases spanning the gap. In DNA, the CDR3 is TGTGCCAGCAGTCACGAGGGTCTGAACACTGAAGCTTTCTTT. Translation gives CASSHEGLNTEAFF.

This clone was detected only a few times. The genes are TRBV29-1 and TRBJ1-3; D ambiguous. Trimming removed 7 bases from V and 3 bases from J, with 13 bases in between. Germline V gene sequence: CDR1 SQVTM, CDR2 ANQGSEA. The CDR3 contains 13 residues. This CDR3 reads CSADLRGGNTIYF. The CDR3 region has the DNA TGCAGCGCGGACTTGAGAGGTGGAAACACCATATATTTT. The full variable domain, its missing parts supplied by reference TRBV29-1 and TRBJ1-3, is SAVISQKPSRDICQRGTSLTIQCQVDSQVTMMFWYRQQPGQSLTLIATANQGSEATYESGFVIDKFPISRPNLTFSTLTVSNMSPEDSSIYLCSADLRGGNTIYFGEGSWLTVV.

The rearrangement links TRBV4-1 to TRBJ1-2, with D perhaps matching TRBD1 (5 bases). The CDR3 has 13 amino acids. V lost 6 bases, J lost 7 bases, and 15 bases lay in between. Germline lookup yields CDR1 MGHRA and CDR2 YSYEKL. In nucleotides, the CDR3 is TGCGCCAGCAGTTATACAGGATTCTCTGGCTACACCTTC. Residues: CASSYTGFSGYTF.

CDR3: CASSNLRQETQYF. In nucleotides, the CDR3 is TGTGCCAGCAGCAACCTCAGGCAAGAGACCCAGTACTTC. The V call is TRBV7-9, the J call TRBJ2-5; unclear D gene. Germline V lookup: CDR1 SEHNR, CDR2 FQNEAQ (reference sequence). V gave up 5 bases and J gave up 2 bases, with 9 bases separating them. The CDR3 is 13 residues long.

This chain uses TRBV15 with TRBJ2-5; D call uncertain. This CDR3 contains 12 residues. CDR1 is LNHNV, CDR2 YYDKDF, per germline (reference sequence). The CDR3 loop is CGPARFQETQYF. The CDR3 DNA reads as TGTGGCCCTGCGAGGTTCCAAGAGACCCAGTACTTC.

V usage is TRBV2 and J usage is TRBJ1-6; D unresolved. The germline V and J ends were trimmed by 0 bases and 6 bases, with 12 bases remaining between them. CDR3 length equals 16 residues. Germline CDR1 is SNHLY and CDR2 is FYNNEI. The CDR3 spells CASSEALGRPNSPLHF. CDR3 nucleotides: TGTGCCAGCAGTGAAGCTTTGGGCAGGCCTAATTCACCCCTCCACTTT.

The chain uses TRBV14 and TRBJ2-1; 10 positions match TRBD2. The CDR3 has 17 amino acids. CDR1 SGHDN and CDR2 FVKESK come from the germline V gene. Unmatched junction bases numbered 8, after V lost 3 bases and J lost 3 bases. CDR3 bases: TGTGCCAGCAGCCATCTTTTTAGCGGGGGGCTCTACAATGAGCAGTTCTTC. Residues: CASSHLFSGGLYNEQFF.

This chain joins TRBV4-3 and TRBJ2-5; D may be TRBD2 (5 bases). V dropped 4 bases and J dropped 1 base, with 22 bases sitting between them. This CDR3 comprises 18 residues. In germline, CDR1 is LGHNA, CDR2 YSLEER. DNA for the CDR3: TGCGCCAGCAGCCGCAACGGGGTTCCCGCTCGGGGCCAAGAGACCCAGTACTTC. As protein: CASSRNGVPARGQETQYF.

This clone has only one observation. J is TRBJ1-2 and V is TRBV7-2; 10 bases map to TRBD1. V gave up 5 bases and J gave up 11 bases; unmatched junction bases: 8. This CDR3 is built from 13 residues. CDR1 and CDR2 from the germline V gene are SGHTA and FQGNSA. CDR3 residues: CASSPGQGNRYTF. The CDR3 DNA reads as TGTGCCAGCAGCCCGGGACAGGGGAACAGATACACCTTC. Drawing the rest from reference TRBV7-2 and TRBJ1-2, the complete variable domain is GAGVSQSPSNKVTEKGKDVELRCDPISGHTALYWYRQSLGQGLEFLIYFQGNSAPDKSGLPSDRFSAERTGGSVSTLTIQRTQQEDSAVYLCASSPGQGNRYTFGSGTRLTVV.

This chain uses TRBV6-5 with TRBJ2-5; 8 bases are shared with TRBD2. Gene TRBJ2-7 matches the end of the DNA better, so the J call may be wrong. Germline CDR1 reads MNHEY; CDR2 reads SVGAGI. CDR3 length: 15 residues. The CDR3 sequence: CASSYSILAASEQYF. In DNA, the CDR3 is TGTGCCAGCAGTTACTCGATACTAGCGGCTTCCGAGCAGTACTTC.

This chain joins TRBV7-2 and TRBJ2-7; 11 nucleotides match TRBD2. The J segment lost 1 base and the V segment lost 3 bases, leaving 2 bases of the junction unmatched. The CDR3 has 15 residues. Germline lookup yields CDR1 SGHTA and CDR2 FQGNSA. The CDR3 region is CASSFTSGGSYEQYF. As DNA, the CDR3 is TGTGCCAGCAGCTTTACTAGCGGGGGATCCTACGAGCAGTACTTC.

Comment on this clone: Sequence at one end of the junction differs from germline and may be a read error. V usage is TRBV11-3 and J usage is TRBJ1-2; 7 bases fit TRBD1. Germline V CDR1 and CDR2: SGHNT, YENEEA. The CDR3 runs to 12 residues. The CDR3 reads CASSLSGTAGIF. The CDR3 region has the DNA TGTGCCAGCAGCTTGTCCGGGACAGCTGGAATCTTC.

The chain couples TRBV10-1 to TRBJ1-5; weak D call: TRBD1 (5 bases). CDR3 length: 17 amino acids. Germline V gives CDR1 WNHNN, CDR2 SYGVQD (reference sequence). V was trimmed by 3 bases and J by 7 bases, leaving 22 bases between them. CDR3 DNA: TGCGCCAGCAGTGAAAAGCCGGGACTCTTCACAAACCAGCCCCAGCATTTT. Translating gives CASSEKPGLFTNQPQHF.

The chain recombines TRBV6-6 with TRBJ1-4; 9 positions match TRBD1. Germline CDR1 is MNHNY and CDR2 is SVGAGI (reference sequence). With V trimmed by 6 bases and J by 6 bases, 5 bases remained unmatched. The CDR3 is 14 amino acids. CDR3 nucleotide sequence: TGTGCCAGCAGCCGGGACAGGGCAGATGAAAAACTGTTTTTT. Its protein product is CASSRDRADEKLFF.

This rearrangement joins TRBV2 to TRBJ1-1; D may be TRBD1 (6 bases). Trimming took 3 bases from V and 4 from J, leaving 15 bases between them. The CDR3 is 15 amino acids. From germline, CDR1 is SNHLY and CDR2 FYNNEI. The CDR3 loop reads CASSDRGRRSTEAFF. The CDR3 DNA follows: TGTGCCAGCAGTGATAGGGGGAGACGAAGCACTGAAGCTTTCTTT.

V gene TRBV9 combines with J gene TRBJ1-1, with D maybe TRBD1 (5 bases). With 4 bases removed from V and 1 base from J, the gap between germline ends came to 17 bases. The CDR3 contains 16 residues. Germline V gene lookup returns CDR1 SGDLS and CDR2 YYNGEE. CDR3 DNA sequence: TGTGCCAGCAGCCCCGGGTGGACATGGCCGAACACTGAAGCTTTCTTT. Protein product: CASSPGWTWPNTEAFF.

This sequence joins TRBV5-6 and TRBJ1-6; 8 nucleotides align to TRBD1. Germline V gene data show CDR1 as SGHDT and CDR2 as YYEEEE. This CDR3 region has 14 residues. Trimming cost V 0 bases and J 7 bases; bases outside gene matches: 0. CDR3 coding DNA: TGTGCCAGCAGCTTGGGACAGGGGAATTCACCCCTCCACTTT. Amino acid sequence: CASSLGQGNSPLHF.

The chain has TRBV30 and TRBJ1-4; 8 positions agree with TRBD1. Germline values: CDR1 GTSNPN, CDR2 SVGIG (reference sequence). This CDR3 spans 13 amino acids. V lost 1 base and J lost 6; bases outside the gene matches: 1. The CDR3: CAWSETGDEKLFF. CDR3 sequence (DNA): TGTGCCTGGAGTGAGACAGGGGATGAAAAACTGTTTTTT.

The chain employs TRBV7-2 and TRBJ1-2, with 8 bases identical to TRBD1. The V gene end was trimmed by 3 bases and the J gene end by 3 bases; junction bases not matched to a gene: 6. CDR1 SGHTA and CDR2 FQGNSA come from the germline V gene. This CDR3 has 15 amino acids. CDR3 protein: CASSLTGAPHYGYTF. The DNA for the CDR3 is TGTGCCAGCAGCTTGACAGGGGCCCCTCACTATGGCTACACCTTC.

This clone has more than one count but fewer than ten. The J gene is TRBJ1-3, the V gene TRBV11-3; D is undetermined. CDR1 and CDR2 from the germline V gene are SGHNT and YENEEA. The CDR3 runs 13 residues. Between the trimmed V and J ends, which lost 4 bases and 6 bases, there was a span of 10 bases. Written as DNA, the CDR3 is TGTGCCAGCAGCTCCATGGGCCTAAACACCATATATTTT. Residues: CASSSMGLNTIYF.

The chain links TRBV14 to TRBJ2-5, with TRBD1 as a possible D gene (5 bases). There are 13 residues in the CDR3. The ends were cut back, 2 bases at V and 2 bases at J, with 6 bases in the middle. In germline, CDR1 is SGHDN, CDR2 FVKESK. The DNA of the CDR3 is TGTGCCAGCAGCCAACAGGGACAAGAGACCCAGTACTTC. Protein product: CASSQQGQETQYF.

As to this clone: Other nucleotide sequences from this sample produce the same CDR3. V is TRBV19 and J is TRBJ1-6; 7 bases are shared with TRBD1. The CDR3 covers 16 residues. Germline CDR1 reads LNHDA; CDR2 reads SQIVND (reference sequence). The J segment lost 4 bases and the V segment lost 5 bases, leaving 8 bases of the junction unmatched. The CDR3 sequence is CASSVTGSSYNSPLHF. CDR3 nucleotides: TGTGCCAGTAGTGTGACAGGGAGCTCTTATAATTCACCCCTCCACTTT. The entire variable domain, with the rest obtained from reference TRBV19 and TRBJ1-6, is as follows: DGGITQSPKYLFRKEGQNVTLSCEQNLNHDAMYWYRQDPGQGLRLIYYSQIVNDFQKGDIAEGYSVSREKKESFPLTVTSAQKNPTAFYLCASSVTGSSYNSPLHFGNGTRLTVT.